This T cell receptor (beta chain) was identified during a study of regulatory T cells in long-lasting Graves disease. Study information: Antithyroid drugs had been taken under 3 months by newly diagnosed Graves' patients.

Indicated time point: newly diagnosed GD, antithyroid drugs for less than 3 months. With RNA extracted from PBMCs as input, the TCR library was made. Staff took roughly 9 milliliters of peripheral blood and put it into EDTA tubes. TCR beta libraries were built with iRepertoire HTBI primers and Arm-PCR of CDR3 regions. TCRdb reanalysed the multiplex PCR reads using MiXCR and keeps one entry per CDR3 protein. The sample lists roughly 420,000 distinct CDR3 sequences; about a sixth were seen once. Another study also made use of these data, one on T cells in Graves' hyperthyroidism and ophthalmopathy. As that study records: The study used the HTBI primer set for a first-round RT-PCR of the TCR CDR3. Most thyroid clonotypes expanded above 0.001 were also detected in blood.

The source is a young woman with Graves disease. The sample was peripheral blood mononuclear cells (PBMCs), taken at new diagnosis, from a patient treated with antithyroid drugs.

The CDR3 sequence is CASSSGKGLWDEQYF. The CDR3, as DNA: TGTGCCAGCAGCTCCGGCAAAGGTCTTTGGGACGAGCAGTACTTC. The chain joins TRBV6-1 to TRBJ2-7; D unresolved. V was shortened by 6 bases and J by 5 bases, with 20 bases between the two germline ends. Germline CDR1 reads MNHNS; CDR2 reads SASEGT. The CDR3 contains 15 residues.